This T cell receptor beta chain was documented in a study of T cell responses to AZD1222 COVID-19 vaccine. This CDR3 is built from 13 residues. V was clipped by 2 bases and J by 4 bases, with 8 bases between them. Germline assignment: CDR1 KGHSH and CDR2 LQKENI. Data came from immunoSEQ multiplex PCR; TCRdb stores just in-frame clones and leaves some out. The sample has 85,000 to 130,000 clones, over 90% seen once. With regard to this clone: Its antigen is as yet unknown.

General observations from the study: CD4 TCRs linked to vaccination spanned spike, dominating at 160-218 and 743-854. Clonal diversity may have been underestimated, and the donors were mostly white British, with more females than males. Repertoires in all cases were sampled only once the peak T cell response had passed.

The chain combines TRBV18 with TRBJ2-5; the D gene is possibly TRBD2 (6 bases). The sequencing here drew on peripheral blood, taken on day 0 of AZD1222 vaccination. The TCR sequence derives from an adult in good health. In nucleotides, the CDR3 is TGTGCCAGCTCACCAGCCGGGGGAGAGACCCAGTACTTC. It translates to CASSPAGGETQYF.